These 9 T cell receptor beta chains came from one sample sequenced in a study of type 1 and type 2 diabetes patients. Amplification started from genomic DNA. The TCR beta CDR3 region was amplified using 30 forward and 13 reverse primers. A single record per CDR3 protein comes from TCRdb applying MiXCR to the multiplex PCR reads. The sample includes about 250,000 distinct CDR3 sequences, 47% of them seen just once. Material: peripheral blood mononuclear cells (PBMCs). The receptors originated from a man between 18 and 35 years old with type 2 diabetes.

The chain employs TRBV28 and TRBJ2-7; D is possibly TRBD2 (5 bases). Germline CDR1 reads MDHEN; CDR2 reads SYDVKM. CDR3 length: 14 residues. V was cut by 7 bases and J by 6 bases, with 19 bases left in between. The chain's CDR3 is CASTGIIPGSEQYF. The CDR3 DNA reads TGTGCCAGCACCGGGATCATTCCAGGCTCCGAGCAGTACTTC.

The J gene is TRBJ2-5, the V gene TRBV9; D call uncertain. The CDR3 is 13 amino acids. V dropped 0 bases and J dropped 2 bases, with 5 bases sitting between them. CDR1 is SGDLS and CDR2 is YYNGEE in the germline V gene. The chain's CDR3 is CASSVDAQETQYF. In DNA form, the CDR3 reads TGTGCCAGCAGCGTAGATGCTCAAGAGACCCAGTACTTC.

A few counts support this clonotype. This chain connects TRBV20-1 to TRBJ1-2; 7 bases align to TRBD1. CDR3 length equals 15 residues. Trimming cost V 3 bases and J 4 bases; bases outside gene matches: 11. The germline V gene encodes CDR1 DFQATT and CDR2 SNEGSKA (reference sequence). The DNA for the CDR3 is TGCAGTGCTAGCGTGGGGGAGGGACAGATCTATGGCTACACCTTC. Its protein product is CSASVGEGQIYGYTF.

This clonotype was recorded a few times. The chain is built from TRBV7-3 and TRBJ2-3, with 8 bases fitting TRBD2. This CDR3 region has 15 residues. Germline CDR1 is SGHTA and CDR2 is FQGTGA. V was pared by 5 bases and J by 0 bases, with 4 bases of the junction left unmatched. The CDR3 here is CASSVSGVSTDTQYF. The DNA for the CDR3 is TGTGCCAGCAGCGTTAGCGGGGTGAGCACAGATACGCAGTATTTT.

The V and J genes are TRBV19 and TRBJ2-3; TRBD1 is a possible D gene (6 bases). Germline V gene sequence: CDR1 LNHDA, CDR2 SQIVND (reference sequence). The V end lost 7 bases, the J end lost 0 bases, and 11 bases lay between the germline ends. CDR3 length equals 14 residues. The CDR3 protein is CASIPRGSTDTQYF. As DNA, the CDR3 is TGTGCCAGTATCCCCAGGGGAAGCACAGATACGCAGTATTTT.

The chain employs TRBV6-5 and TRBJ2-3, with 7 bases matching TRBD1. The CDR3 length is 16 residues. CDR1 and CDR2 (germline): MNHEY, SVGAGI. With 2 bases clipped from V and 3 bases from J, the junction kept 8 bases outside the gene matches. In nucleotides, the CDR3 is TGTGCCAGCAGTTACAGGACAGGATACCGGACAGATACGCAGTATTTT. Translated, it gives CASSYRTGYRTDTQYF.

This clonotype was observed at least ten times. J is TRBJ2-7 and V is TRBV7-8; D is possibly TRBD1 or TRBD2 (7 bases each). CDR1 SGHVS and CDR2 FQNEAQ come from the germline V gene. V lost 5 bases to trimming and J lost 4 bases, with 12 bases between them. The CDR3 has 13 amino acids. The CDR3 DNA is TGTGCCAGCAGCGTGCAGGGGGGGTACGAGCAGTACTTC. This translates into CASSVQGGYEQYF.

The chain combines TRBV27 with TRBJ2-1; 8 nucleotides line up with TRBD2. CDR3 length: 14 residues. Looked up from germline, CDR1 is MNHEY and CDR2 is SMNVEV (reference sequence). V trimming: 8 bases; J trimming: 4 bases; junction bases outside the gene matches: 7. CDR3 nucleotide sequence: TGTGCCAGCCGGGCGGGGGGAACTTACAATGAGCAGTTCTTC. Translated, it gives CASRAGGTYNEQFF.

V and J are TRBV4-2 and TRBJ2-5, with D unclear. The closer fit of TRBJ2-1 to the DNA end suggests the J call may be wrong. The CDR3 contains 14 residues. The germline V gene has CDR1 LGHNA and CDR2 YNFKEQ. The CDR3 sequence is CASSAGPAMNEQFF. The CDR3 DNA reads TGTGCCAGCAGCGCCGGGCCCGCTATGAATGAGCAGTTCTTC.